This TCR beta chain comes out of a study of cytomegalovirus exposure and HLA in healthy donors. Study-wide points: In a later analysis, specific HLA alleles were associated with some 16,000 TCR beta sequences at a 0.05 false discovery rate. Roughly uniform depth of sequencing across donors was assumed in presence/absence analyses. In a later analysis, a genetic analysis reported fewer productive-TCR N-insertions in an Asian-associated ancestry cluster than the cohort average. TCR beta V- and J-gene trimming, according to a later analysis, was linked to a missense DCLRE1C variant.

In this sample, this clone turned up once. Its antigen is not identified. This PCR relied on a set of 60 Vbeta primers and 13 Jbeta primers. Produced via immunoSEQ multiplex PCR; TCRdb's table is partial and in-frame only. The table records approximately 240,000 clones, 77% of them present only once. CDR3 length: 13 residues. Between the trimmed V and J ends, which lost 5 bases and 7 bases, there was a span of 12 bases. Germline CDR1 reads SNHLY; CDR2 reads FYNNEI. The receptor comes from a woman aged 60-75 years in good health and CMV-seropositive. The sample was PBMCs. This rearrangement joins TRBV2 to TRBJ1-5, with D unresolved. The CDR3: CASSLDFIQPQHF. CDR3 bases: TGTGCCAGCAGTTTGGACTTTATACAGCCCCAGCATTTT.